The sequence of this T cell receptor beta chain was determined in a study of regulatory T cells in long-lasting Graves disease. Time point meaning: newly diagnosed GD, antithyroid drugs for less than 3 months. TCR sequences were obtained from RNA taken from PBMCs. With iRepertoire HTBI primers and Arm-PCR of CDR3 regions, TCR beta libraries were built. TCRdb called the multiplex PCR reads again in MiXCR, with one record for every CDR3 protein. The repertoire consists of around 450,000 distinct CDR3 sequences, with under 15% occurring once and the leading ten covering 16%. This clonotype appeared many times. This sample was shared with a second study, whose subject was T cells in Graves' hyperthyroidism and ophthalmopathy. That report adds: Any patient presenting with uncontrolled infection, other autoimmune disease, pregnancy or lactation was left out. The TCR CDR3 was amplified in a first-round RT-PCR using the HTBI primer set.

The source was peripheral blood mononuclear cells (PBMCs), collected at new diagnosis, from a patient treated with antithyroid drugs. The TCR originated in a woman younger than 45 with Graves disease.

The CDR3 region has the DNA TGTGCCAGCAGCGCCACAGGGGGCGGCGAGCCCCAGCATTTT. Encoded protein: CASSATGGGEPQHF. V usage is TRBV28 and J usage is TRBJ1-5; TRBD1 aligns across 9 bases. Germline trimming cut 6 bases from V and 8 bases from J; bases unmatched to any gene: 8. CDR3 length equals 14 residues. Germline V lookup: CDR1 MDHEN, CDR2 SYDVKM.